This TCR beta chain was obtained from a study of blood T cell repertoires in COVID-19. In the study overall: Whether acute or convalescent, the COVID-19 samples came from the United States, Italy and Spain. PBMCs, B-cell-depleted T cells, or T cells provided the cDNA or gDNA that made up the material.

As processed by the authors: The assay estimated nucleated cells by amplifying reference gene primers. Measured with immunoSEQ multiplex PCR; TCRdb has only the in-frame clones, and not every one. V and J calls and clone size are given by that table; D and trimming were obtained from the DNA. The sample includes around 32,000 clones, about 92% of them seen just once. Germline CDR1 is SEHNR and CDR2 is FQNEAQ (reference sequence). The CDR3 runs to 14 residues. Trimming cost V 5 bases and J 1 base, with 9 bases left between them. As regards this clone: This sample also contains other DNA sequences that code for the same CDR3.

The source of this sequence is a male donor with active COVID-19. Input material: peripheral blood. The rearrangement joins TRBV7-9 to TRBJ1-3; no firm D call. The CDR3 DNA is TGTGCCAGCAGCCGCGGCGGGTCTGGAAACACCATATATTTT. Its translation is CASSRGGSGNTIYF.